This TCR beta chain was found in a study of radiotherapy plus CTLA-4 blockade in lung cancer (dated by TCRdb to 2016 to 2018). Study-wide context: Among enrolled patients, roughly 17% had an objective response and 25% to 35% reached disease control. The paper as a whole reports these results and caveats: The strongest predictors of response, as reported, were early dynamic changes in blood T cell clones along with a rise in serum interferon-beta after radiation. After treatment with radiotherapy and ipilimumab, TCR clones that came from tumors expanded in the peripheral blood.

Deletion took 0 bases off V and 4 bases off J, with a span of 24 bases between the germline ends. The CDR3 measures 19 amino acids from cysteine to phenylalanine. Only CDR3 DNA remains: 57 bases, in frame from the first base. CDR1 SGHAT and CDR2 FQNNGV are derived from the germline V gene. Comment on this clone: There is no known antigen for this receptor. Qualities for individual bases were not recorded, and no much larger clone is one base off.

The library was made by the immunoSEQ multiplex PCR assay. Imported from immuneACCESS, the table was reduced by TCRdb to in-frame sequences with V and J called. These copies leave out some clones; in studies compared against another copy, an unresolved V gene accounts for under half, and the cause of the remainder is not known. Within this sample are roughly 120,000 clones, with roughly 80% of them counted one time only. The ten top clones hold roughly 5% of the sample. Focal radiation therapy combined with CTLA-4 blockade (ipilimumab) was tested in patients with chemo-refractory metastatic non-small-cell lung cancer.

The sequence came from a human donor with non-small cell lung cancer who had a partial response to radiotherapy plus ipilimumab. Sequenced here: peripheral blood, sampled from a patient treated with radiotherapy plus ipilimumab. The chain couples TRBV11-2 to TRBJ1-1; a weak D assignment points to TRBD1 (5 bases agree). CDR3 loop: CASSLDQGLLKGGSTEAFF. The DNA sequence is TGTGCCAGCAGCTTAGACCAGGGACTTCTCAAAGGAGGATCCACTGAAGCTTTCTTT.